This T cell receptor beta chain came from a study of CD8 T cells in ankylosing spondylitis listed by TCRdb under 2017. The study in broad terms: The study profiled T cell receptor beta repertoires in healthy donors and ankylosing spondylitis patients to find disease-linked TCR variants. In total, the full study cohort was made up of some 100 healthy donors and more than 20 ankylosing spondylitis patients. Samples of peripheral blood were taken, and for ankylosing spondylitis patients, synovial fluid was collected as well.

In the case of this clonotype: Which antigen it targets is not known. Base-call qualities are not available, and no considerably larger clone is one nucleotide away.

The CDR3 spans 15 residues, from the cysteine through the phenylalanine. Solely the CDR3 DNA is kept, with 45 bases framed from the first base. V is cut back by 3 bases and J by 0 bases, with 5 bases in the junction unmatched. Overall study results and their limits: A CD8+ phenotype was shown by the disease-linked clones, which were found at relatively low frequencies in peripheral blood. The disease-linked clones were reported to be significantly enriched in matched synovial fluid samples from ankylosing spondylitis patients. A TCR beta motif made up of several highly homologous amino acid variants appeared to be characteristic of blood from ankylosing spondylitis patients. Some of the motif variants had been reported before in the synovial fluid and blood of reactive arthritis patients, a finding that suggests common disease-initiation mechanisms.

The sample was run on an Illumina HiSeq 2500. TCR beta libraries were prepared by quantitative 5'-RACE with molecular barcodes. The authors' pipeline ran thus. To identify disease-linked TCR variants, a new computational method was used, one built on a probabilistic model of VDJ rearrangement. TCRdb cleaned the public reads at Q25 with fastp, built clones with MiXCR and kept in-frame beta chains. Each entry is one CDR3 protein sequence, shown with its most common DNA and genes. TCRdb's processing, not the authors' own work, is the source of the V and J calls. The sample yields under 450,000 distinct CDR3 sequences; 17% were counted once. The leading ten clones occupy approximately 1% of the sample.

The receptor chain draws on TRBV12-3 or TRBV12-4 and TRBJ2-7, with 7 bases in between that match TRBD2. The receptor was isolated from a male donor with ankylosing spondylitis. Sample: blood, either unsorted or a sorted T cell fraction (not recorded which). Here is the DNA: TGTGCCAGCAGTTTCTGGGGGAGGGCCTCCTACGAGCAGTACTTC. The encoded protein is CASSFWGRASYEQYF.